This T cell receptor (beta chain) was profiled in a study of CD8 T cells in ankylosing spondylitis. Findings of the study overall: Characteristic of ankylosing spondylitis blood, it appeared, was a TCR beta motif comprising several highly homologous variants. Reports of some motif variants in reactive arthritis synovial fluid and blood predate this one. Disease-linked clones reportedly concentrated significantly in matched ankylosing spondylitis synovial fluid.

In this sample, this clonotype turned up many times. Its antigen is not known. Molecular-barcoded quantitative 5'-RACE produced these TCR beta libraries. TCRdb re-analysed the 5' RACE reads in MiXCR, keeping a single row per CDR3 protein. The sample comprises 30,000 to 40,000 distinct CDR3 sequences, 10% of which are singletons, and 16% rests with the top ten. Germline V CDR1 and CDR2: SGHRS, YFSETQ. Trimming took 4 bases from V and 3 from J; bases not matched to a gene: 3. This CDR3 has 14 residues. The sequence derives from a male donor with ankylosing spondylitis or in good health (not recorded which). Sequenced sample: blood, either unsorted or a sorted T cell fraction (not recorded which). The rearrangement uses TRBV5-1 and TRBJ2-5; 10 bases are a match to TRBD1. DNA of the CDR3: TGCGCCAGCAGCGCCGGGACAGGGGAAGAGACCCAGTACTTC. It is translated as CASSAGTGEETQYF.